One and the same sample provided the 29 T cell receptor beta chains below, sequenced in a study of cytomegalovirus exposure and HLA in healthy donors. PCR was performed using 60 Vbeta and 13 Jbeta primers. This table comes from immunoSEQ multiplex PCR, and its TCRdb copy is limited to in-frame clones, with some not included. The data contain some 200,000 clones, over 9.5% of them seen just once; the ten biggest clones take up about 7.8%. Sample: PBMCs. Receptors originate from a man aged 50-59 years in good health and CMV-seropositive.

Only a few counts were recorded for this clone. V and J are TRBV5-6 and TRBJ1-4; D is perhaps TRBD1 (6 bases). V gave up 3 bases and J gave up 8 bases, with 11 bases separating them. The CDR3 extends over 13 amino acids. Germline CDR1 reads SGHDT; CDR2 reads YYEEEE. The CDR3 DNA sequence: TGTGCCAGCAGCTCGACCGGGACAGAAAAACTGTTTTTT. Encoded protein: CASSSTGTEKLFF.

In its sample, this clone was seen a few times. The chain employs TRBV4-3 and TRBJ2-3; 11 bases are a match to TRBD2. CDR3 size: 18 residues. J gave up 3 bases and V 0 bases, and 8 bases lay outside the gene matches. Germline CDR1 LGHNA, CDR2 YSLEER. CDR3 nucleotides: TGCGCCAGCAGCCAAGATTTCCTAGCGGGGGGAGGTACAGATACGCAGTATTTT. Its protein product is CASSQDFLAGGGTDTQYF.

CDR3 residues: CASSLFLAGGTKETQYF. In DNA form, the CDR3 reads TGCGCCAGCAGCTTGTTTCTAGCGGGGGGGACCAAAGAGACCCAGTACTTC. The chain carries TRBV5-1 and TRBJ2-5, with TRBD2 matching 12 bases. CDR3 size: 17 residues. With V trimmed by 1 base and J by 3 bases, 7 bases remained unmatched. The germline CDR1 and CDR2 sequences are SGHRS and YFSETQ.

This clone is a singleton in its sample. This chain connects TRBV28 to TRBJ2-3; 9 bases fit TRBD2. CDR1 is MDHEN and CDR2 is SYDVKM in the germline V gene. Trimming at V came to 5 bases and at J to 3 bases, leaving 6 bases not matched to a gene. The CDR3 is 15 residues long. CDR3 loop: CASSRGGAETDTQYF. As DNA, the CDR3 is TGTGCCAGCAGTCGCGGGGGGGCCGAGACAGATACGCAGTATTTT.

Only a few counts were recorded for this clone. This chain connects TRBV30 to TRBJ1-2; 12 bases match TRBD1. CDR3 length: 13 amino acids. V lost 7 bases and J lost 7; bases outside the gene matches: 7. Germline V lookup: CDR1 GTSNPN, CDR2 SVGIG (reference sequence). The CDR3 is CAFPGQGAFGYTF. The CDR3 nucleotides read TGTGCCTTCCCGGGACAGGGGGCTTTTGGCTACACCTTC.

This clone was counted a few times. The chain is built from TRBV28 and TRBJ1-1, with 7 bases fitting TRBD1. The germline CDR1 and CDR2 sequences are MDHEN and SYDVKM. The CDR3 consists of 14 residues. After removal of 4 bases from V and 1 base from J, the junction contained 3 bases not matched to a gene. CDR3 protein: CASSSGGSNTEAFF. The CDR3 DNA is TGTGCCAGCAGTTCAGGGGGGTCGAACACTGAAGCTTTCTTT.

The DNA of the CDR3 is TGTGCCAGCAGTGACAGGGTCCAAGAGACCCAGTACTTC. This encodes CASSDRVQETQYF. The chain couples TRBV2 to TRBJ2-5; D is perhaps TRBD1 (5 bases). V was pared by 3 bases and J by 1 base, with 6 bases between. The CDR3 consists of 13 residues. Germline V CDR1 and CDR2: SNHLY, FYNNEI.

This chain connects TRBV5-4 to TRBJ2-2, with 10 bases matching TRBD2. The CDR3 sequence is 15 residues long. V trimming: 4 bases; J trimming: 5 bases; junction bases outside the gene matches: 5. CDR1 and CDR2 from the germline V gene are SGHNT and YYREEE (reference sequence). CDR3 coding DNA: TGTGCCAGCAGCCAGCGGGGGGGCCGAACCGGGGAGCTGTTTTTT. Translation: CASSQRGGRTGELFF.

About this clone: Other DNA sequences in the same sample also yield this CDR3. The V call is TRBV15, the J call TRBJ2-7; TRBD1 is a possible D gene (6 bases). Germline-derived CDR1 and CDR2 are LNHNV and YYDKDF (reference sequence). The CDR3 extends over 14 amino acids. V lost 3 bases and J lost 4, with 13 bases in between. In DNA, the CDR3 is TGTGCCACCAGCAGTGTAGGAAGGGGGTACGAGCAGTACGTC. This encodes CATSSVGRGYEQYV.

V gene TRBV6-6 combines with J gene TRBJ1-1; D is unclear. The V gene lost 0 bases and the J gene lost 6 bases, with 8 bases spanning the gap. CDR3 length equals 13 residues. The germline V gene has CDR1 MNHNY and CDR2 SVGAGI (reference sequence). The CDR3 coding sequence is TGTGCCAGCAGTTACTCGAGTTTAGCTGAAGCTTTCTTT. Translating gives CASSYSSLAEAFF.

There are a few counts of this clone. V is TRBV19 and J is TRBJ1-3, with D possibly being TRBD1 (5 bases). V gave up 5 bases and J gave up 2 bases, with 13 bases separating them. CDR1 and CDR2 from the germline V gene are LNHDA and SQIVND (reference sequence). This CDR3 contains 15 residues. This CDR3 reads CASSWARETGNTIYF. The CDR3 nucleotides are TGTGCCAGTAGTTGGGCCAGGGAAACTGGAAACACCATATATTTT.

This clone has only a few counts. The chain uses TRBV5-1 and TRBJ1-1; 9 bases are a match to TRBD1. From germline, CDR1 is SGHRS and CDR2 YFSETQ. The CDR3 runs to 13 residues. Trimming removed 2 bases from V and 11 bases from J; junction bases left unmatched: 7. The chain's CDR3 is CASSLGDRVEAFF. CDR3 DNA sequence: TGCGCCAGCAGCTTAGGGGACAGGGTGGAGGCTTTCTTT.

The genes are TRBV5-1 and TRBJ2-3; the D gene is possibly TRBD1 (6 bases). Looked up from germline, CDR1 is SGHRS and CDR2 is YFSETQ. This CDR3 comprises 16 residues. Deletions cut 6 bases from V and 1 base from J, with 18 bases between. The CDR3 here is CASTKGHLIGTDTQYF. CDR3 DNA: TGCGCCAGCACCAAGGGACACCTTATCGGCACAGATACGCAGTATTTT.

This chain links TRBV5-1 with TRBJ1-2, with 7 bases identical to TRBD1. V shed 0 bases and J 5 bases; nucleotides not matched to a gene: 7. The CDR3 contains 15 residues. Germline values: CDR1 SGHRS, CDR2 YFSETQ. The CDR3 nucleotides read TGCGCCAGCAGCTTGGGGACAGGCAAATCTTATGGCTACACCTTC. Residues: CASSLGTGKSYGYTF. Supplemented by reference TRBV5-1 and TRBJ1-2, the full variable domain reads KAGVTQTPRYLIKTRGQQVTLSCSPISGHRSVSWYQQTPGQGLQFLFEYFSETQRNKGNFPGRFSGRQFSNSRSEMNVSTLELGDSALYLCASSLGTGKSYGYTFGSGTRLTVV.

This clone was seen more than once but under ten times. This rearrangement joins TRBV18 to TRBJ1-3; no clear D. CDR1 and CDR2 from the germline V gene are KGHSH and LQKENI. Trimming stripped 4 bases from V and 0 bases from J, with 10 bases between. The CDR3 is 15 amino acids. CDR3 sequence reads: CASSHERVSGNTIYF. The DNA for the CDR3 is TGTGCCAGCTCACACGAGAGGGTCTCTGGAAACACCATATATTTT.

The chain is built from TRBV19 and TRBJ1-4; TRBD1 matches at 7 bases. The CDR3 contains 15 residues. Germline trimming cut 5 bases from V and 5 bases from J; bases unmatched to any gene: 8. Germline V gene data show CDR1 as LNHDA and CDR2 as SQIVND (reference sequence). The CDR3 sequence: CASSARQGWNEKLFF. The DNA for the CDR3 is TGTGCCAGTAGTGCCCGACAGGGATGGAATGAAAAACTGTTTTTT. Full variable domain (remainder filled in from reference TRBV19 and TRBJ1-4): DGGITQSPKYLFRKEGQNVTLSCEQNLNHDAMYWYRQDPGQGLRLIYYSQIVNDFQKGDIAEGYSVSREKKESFPLTVTSAQKNPTAFYLCASSARQGWNEKLFFGSGTQLSVL.

V gene TRBV2 combines with J gene TRBJ1-2; 7 bases align to TRBD1. CDR1 is SNHLY, CDR2 FYNNEI, per germline. The CDR3 runs 12 residues. J was trimmed by 4 bases and V by 6 bases; bases with no gene match: 2. The CDR3 DNA sequence: TGTGCCAGCAGACAGGGGTTCTATGGCTACACCTTC. This sequence encodes CASRQGFYGYTF. Filled out from reference TRBV2 and TRBJ1-2, the complete variable domain reads EPEVTQTPSHQVTQMGQEVILRCVPISNHLYFYWYRQILGQKVEFLVSFYNNEISEKSEIFDDQFSVERPDGSNFTLKIRSTKLEDSAMYFCASRQGFYGYTFGSGTRLTVV.

This clone appeared a few times. The chain uses TRBV10-3 and TRBJ2-1, with D unclear. The CDR3 is made up of 13 amino acids. Trimming left V 5 bases short and J 6 bases short, with 11 bases between. The germline V gene has CDR1 ENHRY and CDR2 SYGVKD. The CDR3 nucleotides are TGTGCCATCAGTCGTTTGACGGGCAATGAGCAGTTCTTC. The encoded protein is CAISRLTGNEQFF.

In this sample, this clone turned up a few times. The chain employs TRBV7-6 and TRBJ1-5; 8 bases match TRBD1. This CDR3 has 15 residues. Germline CDR1 SGHVS, CDR2 FNYEAQ. V trimming: 5 bases; J trimming: 4 bases; junction bases outside the gene matches: 7. CDR3 in DNA: TGTGCCAGCAGCCCGACAGGGGCGAGAAATCAGCCCCAGCATTTT. Its protein is CASSPTGARNQPQHF.

In this sample, this clone turned up a few times. DNA of the CDR3: TGTGCCAGCACCCACCGGGGTTCTGAGACCCAGTACTTC. Its translation: CASTHRGSETQYF. J is TRBJ2-5 and V is TRBV7-6; the D gene is possibly TRBD2 (5 bases). The V end was cut by 7 bases, the J end by 5 bases, with 14 bases between. This CDR3 is built from 13 residues. CDR1 is SGHVS, CDR2 FNYEAQ, per germline.

This clone was recorded a few times. The CDR3 reads CASSLAMFRGNEQFF. CDR3 DNA sequence: TGTGCCAGCAGCTTAGCTATGTTTAGGGGGAATGAGCAGTTCTTC. V is TRBV11-2 and J is TRBJ2-1; D is perhaps TRBD1 (6 bases). The germline V and J ends were trimmed by 1 base and 7 bases, with 14 bases remaining between them. Germline V gene sequence: CDR1 SGHAT, CDR2 FQNNGV. The CDR3 has 15 amino acids.

The chain is built from TRBV11-3 and TRBJ2-3, with D perhaps matching TRBD2 (5 bases). Germline V gene data show CDR1 as SGHNT and CDR2 as YENEEA. The CDR3 is made up of 14 amino acids. V lost 2 bases and J lost 2, with 8 bases in between. This chain's CDR3 is CASSLKGLTDTQYF. The DNA for the CDR3 is TGTGCCAGCAGCTTAAAAGGACTCACAGATACGCAGTATTTT. Together with reference TRBV11-3 and TRBJ2-3, the CDR3 gives the full variable domain: EAGVVQSPRYKIIEKKQPVAFWCNPISGHNTLYWYLQNLGQGPELLIRYENEEAVDDSQLPKDRFSAERLKGVDSTLKIQPAELGDSAVYLCASSLKGLTDTQYFGPGTRLTVL.

This clone was counted only a few times. The chain joins TRBV4-3 to TRBJ1-2; D remains ambiguous. The germline V and J ends were trimmed by 2 bases and 14 bases, with 18 bases remaining between them. The CDR3 loop spans 13 amino acids. Per the germline V gene, CDR1 is LGHNA and CDR2 is YSLEER. The CDR3 coding sequence is TGCGCCAGCAGCCAACTCTTATCCGACTTGTTGACCTTC. Encoded protein: CASSQLLSDLLTF.

As DNA, the CDR3 is TGCGCCAGCAGCTTGGTGGCCGACAATGAGCAGTTCTTC. Amino acids: CASSLVADNEQFF. V gene TRBV5-1 combines with J gene TRBJ2-1; no firm D call. The V gene lost 0 bases and the J gene lost 5 bases, with 6 bases spanning the gap. The CDR3 runs to 13 residues. Germline CDR1 is SGHRS and CDR2 is YFSETQ. The full variable domain, with the rest looked up from reference TRBV5-1 and TRBJ2-1, is KAGVTQTPRYLIKTRGQQVTLSCSPISGHRSVSWYQQTPGQGLQFLFEYFSETQRNKGNFPGRFSGRQFSNSRSEMNVSTLELGDSALYLCASSLVADNEQFFGPGTRLTVL.

In this sample, this clone turned up a few times. The V gene is TRBV11-1, the J gene TRBJ1-1; a weak D match, TRBD1 (6 bases). The CDR3 runs to 13 residues. Trimming removed 5 bases from V and 11 bases from J, with 18 bases in between. Germline V gene lookup returns CDR1 SGHAT and CDR2 FQDESV (reference sequence). CDR3 residues: CASSLTQGFGAFF. CDR3 in DNA: TGTGCCAGCAGCCTAACACAGGGCTTTGGGGCTTTCTTT.

This clone was seen more than once but under ten times. This rearrangement joins TRBV4-2 to TRBJ2-7, with D tentatively TRBD1 (5 bases). The V gene's germline CDR1 is LGHNA and CDR2 YNFKEQ. This CDR3 comprises 14 residues. Between the trimmed V and J ends, which lost 0 bases and 0 bases, there was a span of 6 bases. This CDR3 is CASSQDDSSYEQYF. The CDR3 nucleotides are TGTGCCAGCAGCCAAGACGACAGCTCCTACGAGCAGTACTTC.

The genes are TRBV7-2 and TRBJ1-5; no clear D gene. Trimming left V 1 base short and J 4 bases short, with 5 bases between. This CDR3 has 13 residues. The V gene's germline CDR1 is SGHTA and CDR2 FQGNSA. CDR3 coding DNA: TGTGCCAGCAGCTTAGAACGGAATCAGCCCCAGCATTTT. This gives the protein CASSLERNQPQHF.

The chain combines TRBV29-1 with TRBJ2-1; 10 bases fit TRBD2. From germline, CDR1 is SQVTM and CDR2 ANQGSEA. This CDR3 region has 15 residues. J was trimmed by 6 bases and V by 4 bases; bases with no gene match: 9. Here the CDR3 reads CSVGDLLAGRNEQFF. For the CDR3, the DNA is TGCAGCGTTGGAGATTTACTAGCGGGGCGCAATGAGCAGTTCTTC.

This clone appeared a few times. The chain employs TRBV11-2 and TRBJ2-7, with D tentatively TRBD1 (5 bases). CDR3 length: 14 residues. V lost 1 base and J 5 bases, leaving 12 bases between the germline ends. Germline V CDR1 and CDR2: SGHAT, FQNNGV. This CDR3 is CASSLVSGPHEQYV. CDR3 DNA: TGTGCCAGCAGCTTAGTGTCAGGGCCCCACGAGCAGTACGTC.